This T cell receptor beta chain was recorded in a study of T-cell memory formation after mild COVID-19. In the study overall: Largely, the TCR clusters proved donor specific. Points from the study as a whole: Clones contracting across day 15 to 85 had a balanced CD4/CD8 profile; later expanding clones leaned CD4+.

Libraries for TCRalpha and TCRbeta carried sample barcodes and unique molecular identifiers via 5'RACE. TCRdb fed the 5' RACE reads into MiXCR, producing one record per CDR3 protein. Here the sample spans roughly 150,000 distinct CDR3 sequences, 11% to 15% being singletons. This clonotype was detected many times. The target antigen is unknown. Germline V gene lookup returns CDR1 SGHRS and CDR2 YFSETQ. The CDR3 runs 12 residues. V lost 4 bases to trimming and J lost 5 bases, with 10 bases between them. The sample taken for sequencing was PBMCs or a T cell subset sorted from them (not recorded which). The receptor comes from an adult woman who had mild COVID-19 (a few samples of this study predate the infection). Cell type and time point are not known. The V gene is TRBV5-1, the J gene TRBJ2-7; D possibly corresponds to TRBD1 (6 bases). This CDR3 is CASSTWTDEQYF. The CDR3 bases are TGCGCCAGCAGCACTTGGACAGACGAGCAGTACTTC.